This TCR beta chain was profiled in a study of cytomegalovirus exposure and HLA in healthy donors. The CDR3 is 16 residues long. V shed 4 bases and J 1 base; nucleotides not matched to a gene: 6. Germline assignment: CDR1 SGHNT and CDR2 YENEEA. Primers included in the PCR were 60 Vbeta and 13 Jbeta primers. Repertoires were generated with immunoSEQ multiplex PCR, while TCRdb's copy carries only in-frame clones and drops some. Among fewer than 250,000 clones, more than 60% were seen once, and the ten largest hold 1.5% to 2%. The sequence was collected from a woman between 25 and 40 years old in good health and CMV-seronegative. The chain links TRBV11-3 to TRBJ2-4, with 8 bases identical to TRBD2. The sample taken for sequencing was PBMCs. The CDR3 here is CASSSTSEVAKNIQYF. The CDR3 DNA reads as TGTGCCAGCAGCTCGACTAGCGAAGTGGCCAAAAACATTCAGTACTTC. Full variable domain (remainder filled in from reference TRBV11-3 and TRBJ2-4): EAGVVQSPRYKIIEKKQPVAFWCNPISGHNTLYWYLQNLGQGPELLIRYENEEAVDDSQLPKDRFSAERLKGVDSTLKIQPAELGDSAVYLCASSSTSEVAKNIQYFGAGTRLSVL.